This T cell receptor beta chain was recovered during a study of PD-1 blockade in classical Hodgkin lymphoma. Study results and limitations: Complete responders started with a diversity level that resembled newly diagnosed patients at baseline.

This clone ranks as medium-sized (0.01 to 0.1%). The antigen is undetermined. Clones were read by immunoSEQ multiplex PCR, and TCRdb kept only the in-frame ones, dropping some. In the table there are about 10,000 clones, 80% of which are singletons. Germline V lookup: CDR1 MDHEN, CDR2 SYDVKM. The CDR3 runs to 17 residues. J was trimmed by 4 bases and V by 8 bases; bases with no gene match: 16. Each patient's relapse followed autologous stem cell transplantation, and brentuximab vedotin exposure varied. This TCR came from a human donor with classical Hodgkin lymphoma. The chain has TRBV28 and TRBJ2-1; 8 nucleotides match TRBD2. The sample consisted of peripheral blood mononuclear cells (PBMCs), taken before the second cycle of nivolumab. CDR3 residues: CASSMDRAGVQYNEQFF. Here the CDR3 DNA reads TGTGCCAGCTCTATGGATAGAGCGGGAGTCCAATACAATGAGCAGTTCTTC.